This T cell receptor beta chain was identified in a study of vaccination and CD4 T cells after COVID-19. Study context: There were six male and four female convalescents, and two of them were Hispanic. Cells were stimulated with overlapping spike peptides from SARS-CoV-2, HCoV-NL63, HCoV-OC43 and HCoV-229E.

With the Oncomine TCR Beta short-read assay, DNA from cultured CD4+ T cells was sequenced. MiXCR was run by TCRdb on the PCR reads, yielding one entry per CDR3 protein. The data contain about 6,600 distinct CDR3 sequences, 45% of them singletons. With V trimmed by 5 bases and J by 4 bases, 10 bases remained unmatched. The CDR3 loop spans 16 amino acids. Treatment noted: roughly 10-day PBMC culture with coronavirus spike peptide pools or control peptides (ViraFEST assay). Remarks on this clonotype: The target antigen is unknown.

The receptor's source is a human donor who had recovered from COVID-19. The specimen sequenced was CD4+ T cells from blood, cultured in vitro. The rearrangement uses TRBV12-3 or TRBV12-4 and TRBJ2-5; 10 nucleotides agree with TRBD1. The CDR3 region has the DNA TGTGCCAGCAGTCTAACGACAGGGGGCGGAGGAGAGACCCAGTACTTC. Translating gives CASSLTTGGGGETQYF.